A selection of T cell receptor beta chains follows, all from one sample in a study of cytomegalovirus exposure and HLA in healthy donors. Assay: immunoSEQ multiplex PCR; the TCRdb copy retains only in-frame clones and omits some. The sample has nearly 80,000 clones, 80% to 95% seen once. Source material: PBMCs. Receptors originate from a young woman in good health and CMV-seronegative. CDR3s include the opening cysteine and the closing phenylalanine or tryptophan. The D gene is left open where the match is weak. Expanded clones are given a class, and other clones once, few, many or no size at all.

d_call | j_call | v_call | clone_size | cdr3_length | cdr3_aa | cdr3_nt
TRBD1 | TRBJ2-5 | TRBV6-1 | NA | 16 | CASSVGSGGDGETQYF | TGTGCCAGCAGTGTAGGGTCAGGGGGTGACGGAGAGACCCAGTACTTC
NA | TRBJ1-3 | TRBV10-3 | NA | 14 | CAISTGNSGNTIYF | TGTGCCATCAGCACAGGGAACTCTGGAAACACCATATATTTT
TRBD1 | TRBJ1-2 | TRBV7-9 | NA | 16 | CASSEDGTGNLYGYTF | TGTGCCAGCAGCGAAGACGGGACAGGGAATCTCTATGGCTACACCTTC
NA | TRBJ2-7 | TRBV4-2 | NA | 18 | CASSQEASSGHPTYEQYF | TGTGCCAGCAGCCAAGAAGCCTCTTCGGGACACCCGACCTACGAGCAGTACTTC
TRBD2 | TRBJ2-3 | TRBV9 | NA | 16 | CASSVSAGDFTDTQYF | TGTGCCAGCAGCGTATCTGCGGGGGATTTCACAGATACGCAGTATTTT
TRBD1 | TRBJ1-5 | TRBV2 | NA | 14 | CASSEQGSNQPQHF | TGTGCCAGCAGCGAACAGGGGAGCAATCAGCCCCAGCATTTT
NA | TRBJ1-2 | TRBV19 | once | 14 | CASTLRGSGYGYTF | TGTGCCAGTACCCTAAGGGGGTCGGGCTATGGCTACACCTTC
NA | TRBJ2-3 | TRBV18 | NA | 18 | CASSPPVGSGTVAGTQYF | TGTGCCAGCTCACCGCCGGTGGGCTCCGGGACTGTCGCCGGTACGCAGTATTTT
NA | TRBJ2-2 | TRBV6-6 | NA | 16 | CASRQGQTENTGELFF | TGTGCCAGCAGGCAGGGCCAGACGGAGAACACCGGGGAGCTGTTTTTT
TRBD1 | TRBJ2-3 | TRBV27 | NA | 16 | CASRPFGDRNTDTQYF | TGTGCCAGCAGGCCATTTGGGGACAGGAACACAGATACGCAGTATTTT
NA | TRBJ2-1 | TRBV6-6 | NA | 12 | CASSYEGDEQFF | TGTGCCAGCAGTTACGAGGGGGATGAGCAGTTCTTC
TRBD1 | TRBJ1-2 | TRBV7-9 | NA | 14 | CASSLRSGGGGYTF | TGTGCCAGCAGCTTACGGTCAGGGGGAGGTGGCTACACCTTC
TRBD1 | TRBJ1-2 | TRBV19 | NA | 15 | CASSIRDRGFYGYTF | TGTGCCAGTAGTATCCGGGACAGAGGGTTTTATGGCTACACCTTC
TRBD1 | TRBJ2-3 | TRBV9 | NA | 18 | CASSVASGGTFGTDTQYF | TGTGCCAGCAGCGTAGCCTCAGGGGGCACTTTTGGCACAGATACGCAGTATTTT
TRBD1 | TRBJ1-1 | TRBV6-6 | few | 15 | CASSFPDRGRTEAFF | TGTGCCAGCAGTTTTCCCGACAGGGGGCGGACTGAAGCTTTCTTT